The rows below give T cell receptor beta chains drawn from one sample of a study of blood T cell repertoires in COVID-19. TCRdb's copy holds only in-frame clones and misses some; the assay was immunoSEQ multiplex PCR. Altogether approximately 170,000 clones are present, around 89% being singletons, with the ten largest covering approximately 24%. The sequenced material came from peripheral blood. The receptors derive from a man in his fifties or sixties with acute or convalescent COVID-19. The CDR3 runs from the conserved cysteine through the conserved F or W. The order of the fields is V gene, D gene, J gene, clone size, CDR3 DNA, CDR3 protein. The D gene is left open where the match is weak. The size entry is marked missing in some rows and otherwise reads once, few, many or a size class.

V gene: TRBV5-6
D gene: NA
J gene: TRBJ1-1
clone size: NA
CDR3 DNA: TGTGCCAGCAGCTTTCGGCAGGGAGGCACTGAAGCTTTCTTT
CDR3 protein: CASSFRQGGTEAFF

V gene: TRBV5-6
D gene: NA
J gene: TRBJ1-6
clone size: NA
CDR3 DNA: TGTGCCAGCATGCGACAGTCGAATTCACCCCTCCACTTT
CDR3 protein: CASMRQSNSPLHF

V gene: TRBV4-1
D gene: TRBD2
J gene: TRBJ2-7
clone size: NA
CDR3 DNA: TGCGCCAGCAGCCATGGACTAGCGGGAGACTACGAGCAGTACTTC
CDR3 protein: CASSHGLAGDYEQYF

V gene: TRBV7-2
D gene: TRBD2
J gene: TRBJ2-4
clone size: few
CDR3 DNA: TGTGCCAGCAGACCCGGACCGGGGGGAAGGAACATTCAGTACTTC
CDR3 protein: CASRPGPGGRNIQYF

V gene: TRBV6-5
D gene: TRBD1
J gene: TRBJ1-1
clone size: once
CDR3 DNA: TGTGCCAGCAGTTACTCACGGACAGGGGGCACTGAAGCTTTCTTT
CDR3 protein: CASSYSRTGGTEAFF

V gene: TRBV10-3
D gene: NA
J gene: TRBJ2-3
clone size: NA
CDR3 DNA: TGTGCCATCAGTGAGTGGAGGGATACGCAGTATTTT
CDR3 protein: CAISEWRDTQYF

V gene: TRBV7-9
D gene: NA
J gene: TRBJ2-3
clone size: NA
CDR3 DNA: TGTGCCAGCAGCTTAGCCCTAGGGGAGGCAGATACGCAGTATTTT
CDR3 protein: CASSLALGEADTQYF

V gene: TRBV28
D gene: TRBD1
J gene: TRBJ2-3
clone size: NA
CDR3 DNA: TGTGCCAGCAGCTACAGGGGTGGCACGCAGTATTTT
CDR3 protein: CASSYRGGTQYF

V gene: TRBV7-2
D gene: TRBD1
J gene: TRBJ1-2
clone size: NA
CDR3 DNA: TGTGCCAGCAGCGGCACAGGGGTCGATGGCTACACCTTC
CDR3 protein: CASSGTGVDGYTF

V gene: TRBV6-2/TRBV6-3
D gene: TRBD1
J gene: TRBJ1-3
clone size: NA
CDR3 DNA: TGTGCCAGCAGCGACAGGGGGCTTGGAAACACCATATATTTT
CDR3 protein: CASSDRGLGNTIYF

V gene: TRBV27
D gene: NA
J gene: TRBJ2-1
clone size: NA
CDR3 DNA: TGTGCCAGCAAAAGGGGCTGGAGACCCAATGAGCAGTTCTTC
CDR3 protein: CASKRGWRPNEQFF

V gene: TRBV19
D gene: NA
J gene: TRBJ2-3
clone size: NA
CDR3 DNA: TGTGCCAGTAGATCGGGGGACAGTAGCACAGATACGCAGTATTTT
CDR3 protein: CASRSGDSSTDTQYF

V gene: TRBV3-1/TRBV3-2
D gene: NA
J gene: TRBJ2-7
clone size: NA
CDR3 DNA: TGTGCCAGCAGCCTAAGTGGGGGCGGGAGTCCCTACGAGCAGTACTTC
CDR3 protein: CASSLSGGGSPYEQYF

V gene: TRBV9
D gene: TRBD1
J gene: TRBJ1-3
clone size: NA
CDR3 DNA: TGTGCCAGCAGCCCGGGGACAGGGCCAGGAAACACCATATATTTT
CDR3 protein: CASSPGTGPGNTIYF

V gene: TRBV7-9
D gene: TRBD1
J gene: TRBJ2-3
clone size: NA
CDR3 DNA: TGTGCCAGCAGCGCCTCGGACAGGGCCTCGAATACGCAGTATTTT
CDR3 protein: CASSASDRASNTQYF

V gene: TRBV7-2
D gene: TRBD1
J gene: TRBJ1-5
clone size: NA
CDR3 DNA: TGTGCCAGCAGCCCCATGCGGGACAGGGCCAGGGGTCAGCCCCAGCATTTT
CDR3 protein: CASSPMRDRARGQPQHF

V gene: TRBV19
D gene: NA
J gene: TRBJ1-4
clone size: NA
CDR3 DNA: TGTGCCAGTAGCGAAAGGGGGTACCCAAATGAAAAACTGTTTTTT
CDR3 protein: CASSERGYPNEKLFF

V gene: TRBV19
D gene: NA
J gene: TRBJ1-5
clone size: NA
CDR3 DNA: TGTGCCAGTAGTCCCCGGACAGACCCCTCCGTCAAGCCCCAGCATTTT
CDR3 protein: CASSPRTDPSVKPQHF

V gene: TRBV11-3
D gene: NA
J gene: TRBJ1-2
clone size: NA
CDR3 DNA: TGTGCCAGCAGCTCCTCTCTCTATGGCTACACCTTC
CDR3 protein: CASSSSLYGYTF

V gene: TRBV5-6
D gene: TRBD1
J gene: TRBJ1-6
clone size: many
CDR3 DNA: TGTGCCAGCAGCACAGTTCAGGGGGCTGGATCACCCCTCCACTTT
CDR3 protein: CASSTVQGAGSPLHF

V gene: TRBV2
D gene: TRBD1
J gene: TRBJ2-7
clone size: NA
CDR3 DNA: TGTGCCAGCCGCCAGACAGGGACCCACTACGAGCAGTACTTC
CDR3 protein: CASRQTGTHYEQYF

V gene: TRBV7-9
D gene: NA
J gene: TRBJ1-5
clone size: once
CDR3 DNA: TGTGCCAGCAGCTTAGCGGGTAGCCAGCCCCAGCATTTT
CDR3 protein: CASSLAGSQPQHF

V gene: TRBV11-2
D gene: NA
J gene: TRBJ1-1
clone size: NA
CDR3 DNA: TGTGCCAGCAGCTTAACGACAGACACTGAAGCTTTCTTT
CDR3 protein: CASSLTTDTEAFF

V gene: TRBV11-2
D gene: TRBD1
J gene: TRBJ1-2
clone size: NA
CDR3 DNA: TGTGCCAGCAGCGCAGGACAGGGGGGATATGGCTACACCTTC
CDR3 protein: CASSAGQGGYGYTF

V gene: TRBV5-1
D gene: TRBD2
J gene: TRBJ2-2
clone size: NA
CDR3 DNA: TGCGCCAGCTCGGGACTAGCGGGAGATCCCGGGGAGCTGTTTTTT
CDR3 protein: CASSGLAGDPGELFF

V gene: TRBV6-2/TRBV6-3
D gene: NA
J gene: TRBJ2-7
clone size: few
CDR3 DNA: TGTGCCAGCAGTTACTCGAAAGGTAATATCGGGGGCTACGAGCAGTACTTC
CDR3 protein: CASSYSKGNIGGYEQYF

V gene: TRBV18
D gene: NA
J gene: TRBJ2-3
clone size: NA
CDR3 DNA: TGTGCCAGCTCACCCCTCCGAGATACGCAGTATTTT
CDR3 protein: CASSPLRDTQYF

V gene: TRBV6-6
D gene: NA
J gene: TRBJ2-4
clone size: once
CDR3 DNA: TGTGCCAGCCTAGAGGGAGCCAAAAACATTCAGTACTTC
CDR3 protein: CASLEGAKNIQYF

V gene: TRBV6-6
D gene: NA
J gene: TRBJ1-5
clone size: once
CDR3 DNA: TGTGCCAGCATAATGGGGGCAGGTCAGCCCCAGCATTTT
CDR3 protein: CASIMGAGQPQHF

V gene: TRBV3-1/TRBV3-2
D gene: NA
J gene: TRBJ2-3
clone size: NA
CDR3 DNA: TGTGCCAGCACCCCCAAGCTCACGACAGATACGCAGTATTTT
CDR3 protein: CASTPKLTTDTQYF

V gene: TRBV6-2/TRBV6-3
D gene: NA
J gene: TRBJ2-2
clone size: NA
CDR3 DNA: TGTGCCAGCAGTCAGGGGGAGGTTCCCGGGGAGCTGTTTTTT
CDR3 protein: CASSQGEVPGELFF

V gene: TRBV7-2
D gene: NA
J gene: TRBJ1-4
clone size: NA
CDR3 DNA: TGTGCCAGCAGCTTTAAGGGAGGCTGGGAAAAACTGTTTTTT
CDR3 protein: CASSFKGGWEKLFF

V gene: TRBV9
D gene: NA
J gene: TRBJ1-1
clone size: NA
CDR3 DNA: TGTGCCAGCAGCGCCGGTATGAACACTGAAGCTTTCTTT
CDR3 protein: CASSAGMNTEAFF

V gene: TRBV11-1
D gene: NA
J gene: TRBJ1-1
clone size: few
CDR3 DNA: TGTGCCAGCAGCTCCCCCCGCCGGGTTGAAGCTTTCTTT
CDR3 protein: CASSSPRRVEAFF

V gene: TRBV3-1/TRBV3-2
D gene: NA
J gene: TRBJ1-3
clone size: NA
CDR3 DNA: TGTGCCAGCAGCCAAGCGGGGTCCGGAAACACCATATATTTT
CDR3 protein: CASSQAGSGNTIYF

V gene: TRBV3-1/TRBV3-2
D gene: NA
J gene: TRBJ1-1
clone size: NA
CDR3 DNA: TGTGCCAGCAGCCTCCGGGGGGCAGGGGCATTGAACACTGAAGCTTTCTTT
CDR3 protein: CASSLRGAGALNTEAFF

V gene: TRBV6-7
D gene: TRBD1
J gene: TRBJ1-4
clone size: NA
CDR3 DNA: TGTGCCAGCACCGACAGGGGGCTTGAAAAACTGTTTTTT
CDR3 protein: CASTDRGLEKLFF

V gene: TRBV7-2
D gene: NA
J gene: TRBJ1-6
clone size: NA
CDR3 DNA: TGTGCCAGCAGCTTCTTTACCTATAATTCACCCCTCCACTTT
CDR3 protein: CASSFFTYNSPLHF

V gene: TRBV5-1
D gene: NA
J gene: TRBJ2-5
clone size: NA
CDR3 DNA: TGCGCCAGCAGGGGGGCAGGGAGGGACCAAGAGACCCAGTACTTC
CDR3 protein: CASRGAGRDQETQYF